This entry concerns a single TCR beta chain. Its specificity is unknown. Using its own MiXCR run on the reads, TCRdb lists one record per CDR3 protein. In the table there are about 67,000 distinct CDR3 sequences, more than 45% of which are singletons. The data stem from a study of type 1 regulatory T cells. V shed 3 bases, J shed 4 bases, and the junction held 3 bases outside the gene matches. Germline values: CDR1 SQVTM, CDR2 ANQGSEA. The CDR3 extends over 14 amino acids. The sequence came from a human donor in good health. The specimen was cultured non-Tr1 T cells, either the whole culture or a sorted T cell fraction (not recorded which). This chain connects TRBV29-1 to TRBJ2-6; 7 bases agree with TRBD1. The CDR3 DNA reads TGCAGCGTTGAGACAGGGCTCGGGGCCAACGTCCTGACTTTC. Translated, it gives CSVETGLGANVLTF.